A selection of T cell receptor beta chains follows, all from one sample in a study of T cell responses to AZD1222 COVID-19 vaccine. TCRdb's table, derived via immunoSEQ multiplex PCR, lists solely in-frame clones and lacks some. The table includes about 140,000 clones, around 90% detected once. Sample: peripheral blood, taken on day 0 of AZD1222 vaccination. The receptors originated from an adult in good health. The CDR3 runs from the conserved cysteine through the conserved F or W. Fields, in order: J gene, clone size, D gene, V gene, CDR3 protein, CDR3 DNA. A D gene is named only where the DNA matches it firmly. Clone size is not always given. Where it is, it says once, few, many or a class for expanded clones.

TRBJ1-6 - - TRBV19 CASSIGGLNSPLHF TGTGCCAGTAGTATTGGGGGCCTTAATTCACCCCTCCACTTT
TRBJ2-7 - TRBD1 TRBV10-2 CASQTGGEYEQYF TGCGCCAGCCAGACAGGGGGCGAATACGAGCAGTACTTC
TRBJ1-3 - - TRBV4-1 CASSLSLSGPSGNTIYF TGCGCCAGCAGCCTTTCCCTCTCGGGGCCCTCTGGAAACACCATATATTTT
TRBJ1-5 - TRBD1 TRBV30 CAWSVRTGNNQPQHF TGTGCCTGGAGTGTAAGGACAGGGAACAATCAGCCCCAGCATTTT
TRBJ1-4 - - TRBV25-1 CASGEGKLFF TGTGCCAGCGGCGAGGGAAAACTGTTTTTT
TRBJ2-6 - TRBD1 TRBV19 CASRTGGAGANVLTF TGTGCCAGCCGGACAGGGGGGGCTGGGGCCAACGTCCTGACTTTC
TRBJ1-2 - - TRBV18 CASSPDRLGFYGYTF TGTGCCAGCTCACCAGACAGGTTAGGGTTCTATGGCTACACCTTC
TRBJ2-3 few TRBD1 TRBV19 CASSNSRGRGDTQYF TGTGCCAGTAGTAACAGCAGGGGGCGCGGAGATACGCAGTATTTT
TRBJ1-5 - - TRBV28 CASSPGGGNQPQHF TGTGCCAGCAGCCCGGGGGGGGGCAATCAGCCCCAGCATTTT
TRBJ2-5 - TRBD1 TRBV5-6 CASSLIDREETQYF TGTGCCAGCAGCTTGATTGACAGGGAAGAGACCCAGTACTTC
TRBJ1-3 - - TRBV12-3/TRBV12-4 CASTGRRNTIYF TGTGCCAGCACGGGGCGGAGAAACACCATATATTTT
TRBJ2-2 - - TRBV6-4 CASSDSGSSGELFF TGTGCCAGCAGTGACTCCGGGTCTTCCGGGGAGCTGTTTTTT
TRBJ1-1 - TRBD1 TRBV10-3 CAISGDRGWNTEAFF TGTGCCATCAGTGGGGACAGGGGGTGGAACACTGAAGCTTTCTTT
TRBJ1-2 - TRBD1 TRBV6-5 CASGQGAPYYGYTF TGTGCCAGTGGACAGGGGGCACCTTACTATGGCTACACCTTC
TRBJ2-1 once - TRBV5-1 CASSQDSSSYNEQFF TGCGCCAGCAGCCAAGACAGTAGCTCCTACAATGAGCAGTTCTTC
TRBJ2-2 - - TRBV5-6 CASSFGTGELFF TGTGCCAGCAGCTTTGGCACCGGGGAGCTGTTTTTT
TRBJ2-3 - TRBD2 TRBV6-5 CASSYLAGSTDTQYF TGTGCCAGCAGTTACCTAGCGGGAAGCACAGATACGCAGTATTTT
TRBJ2-6 - - TRBV30 CAWSGGSGANVLTF TGTGCCTGGAGTGGGGGTTCTGGGGCCAACGTCCTGACTTTC
TRBJ2-7 - - TRBV7-6 CASSLRRGAALSYEQYF TGTGCCAGCAGCTTACGTCGGGGGGCGGCACTCTCCTACGAGCAGTACTTC
TRBJ2-1 - TRBD2 TRBV4-2 CASSRKTGLAGGNEQFF TGTGCCAGCAGCCGCAAAACGGGACTAGCGGGAGGTAATGAGCAGTTCTTC
TRBJ2-5 few - TRBV2 CASSETQETQYF TGTGCCAGCAGTGAAACCCAAGAGACCCAGTACTTC
TRBJ1-5 - - TRBV12-3/TRBV12-4 CASSLYSNQPQHF TGTGCCAGCAGCCTATATAGCAATCAGCCCCAGCATTTT
TRBJ2-5 - - TRBV28 CASSAPGVAEETQYF TGTGCCAGCAGTGCACCGGGAGTCGCGGAAGAGACCCAGTACTTC
TRBJ2-7 - - TRBV5-1 CASSLGWGEQYF TGCGCCAGCAGCTTAGGATGGGGCGAGCAGTACTTC
TRBJ1-4 - TRBD1 TRBV4-1 CASSQDSPGGDNEKLFF TGCGCCAGCAGCCAAGATTCGCCAGGGGGGGATAATGAAAAACTGTTTTTT
TRBJ2-1 - TRBD1 TRBV4-1 CASSQGDRVYNEQFF TGCGCCAGCAGCCAAGGAGACAGGGTATACAATGAGCAGTTCTTC
TRBJ1-6 - TRBD1 TRBV2 CASQGQGDSPLHF TGTGCCAGCCAGGGACAGGGAGATTCACCCCTCCACTTT
TRBJ1-3 - TRBD1 TRBV6-5 CASSRTGLNTIYF TGTGCCAGCAGTCGGACAGGGCTGAACACCATATATTTT
TRBJ1-5 - TRBD1 TRBV10-1 CASGGTGAFNQPQHF TGCGCCAGCGGGGGGACAGGGGCCTTCAATCAGCCCCAGCATTTT
TRBJ1-5 - - TRBV2 CASSDQGGQPQHF TGTGCCAGCAGTGACCAGGGTGGTCAGCCCCAGCATTTT
TRBJ2-3 - TRBD2 TRBV7-2 CASSPRPGLAGGGTDTQYF TGTGCCAGCAGCCCCCGACCGGGACTAGCGGGAGGTGGCACAGATACGCAGTATTTT
TRBJ2-7 - TRBD2 TRBV7-9 CASSLSGRAVEQYF TGTGCCAGCAGCCTAAGCGGGAGGGCCGTCGAGCAGTACTTC
TRBJ1-1 - - TRBV7-2 CASSLTQGSSEAFF TGTGCCAGCAGCTTAACCCAGGGGTCCAGTGAAGCTTTCTTT
TRBJ2-3 - TRBD2 TRBV9 CASSVGGGAADTQYF TGTGCCAGCAGCGTCGGCGGGGGAGCCGCAGATACGCAGTATTTT
TRBJ1-2 - - TRBV5-5 CASSLSRASHGYTF TGTGCCAGCAGCTTATCGCGGGCTTCACATGGCTACACCTTC
TRBJ1-2 once - TRBV6-5 CASRLQGPGYGYTF TGTGCCAGCCGACTGCAGGGGCCGGGCTATGGCTACACCTTC
TRBJ2-1 - TRBD1 TRBV30 CATRDRTNEQFF TGTGCCACCCGGGACAGGACCAATGAGCAGTTCTTC
TRBJ1-6 - - TRBV30 CAWSVGGISGNSPLHF TGTGCCTGGAGTGTAGGAGGGATCTCTGGAAATTCACCCCTCCACTTT
TRBJ2-1 - - TRBV3-1/TRBV3-2 CASSPLGGDYNEQFF TGTGCCAGCAGCCCCCTCGGGGGAGACTACAATGAGCAGTTCTTC
TRBJ1-2 - - TRBV12-3/TRBV12-4 CASSLAQNYGYTF TGTGCCAGCAGTTTAGCACAGAACTATGGCTACACCTTC
TRBJ2-5 - - TRBV18 CASSRLIPQETQYF TGTGCCAGCTCAAGACTGATTCCTCAAGAGACCCAGTACTTC
TRBJ2-7 - - TRBV29-1 CSAVGIHSGGGNEQYF TGCAGCGCGGTGGGGATCCACAGCGGTGGTGGGAACGAGCAGTACTTC
TRBJ1-4 - - TRBV11-2 CASSPRWVPATNEKLFF TGTGCCAGCAGCCCCCGTTGGGTCCCTGCAACTAATGAAAAACTGTTTTTT
TRBJ2-7 - - TRBV5-8 CASSLAAYEQYF TGTGCCAGCAGCTTGGCCGCCTACGAGCAGTACTTC
TRBJ1-2 - - TRBV10-3 CAISPLSGRNYGYTF TGTGCCATCAGCCCGCTGAGTGGGAGGAACTATGGCTACACCTTC
TRBJ2-3 - TRBD2 TRBV3-1/TRBV3-2 CASSPSTSGGGKYF TGTGCCAGCAGCCCGTCCACTAGCGGGGGGGGGAAGTATTTT
TRBJ1-4 - TRBD1 TRBV28 CASSNHRGGNEKLFF TGTGCCAGCAGTAACCACAGGGGGGGTAATGAAAAACTGTTTTTT
TRBJ2-5 - - TRBV4-1 CASSQEWGAGETQYF TGCGCCAGCAGCCAAGAGTGGGGGGCGGGGGAGACCCAGTACTTC
TRBJ1-1 - - TRBV15 CATSKPPGLRDRAFF TGTGCCACCAGCAAACCCCCCGGGCTCAGGGATCGAGCTTTCTTT
TRBJ2-3 - TRBD1 TRBV12-5 CASGRTGPYSSSTDTQYF TGTGCTAGTGGGAGGACAGGGCCCTACTCCTCTAGCACAGATACGCAGTATTTT
TRBJ1-5 - - TRBV6-5 CASSYRTERQPQHF TGTGCCAGCAGTTACCGGACAGAAAGACAGCCCCAGCATTTT
TRBJ1-1 - TRBD1 TRBV5-8 CASSSRGPDTEAFF TGTGCCAGCAGCTCTAGGGGGCCCGACACTGAAGCTTTCTTT
TRBJ1-5 - TRBD1 TRBV5-6 CASSLGQGHQPQHF TGTGCCAGCAGCTTGGGACAGGGCCATCAGCCCCAGCATTTT
TRBJ2-1 - TRBD2 TRBV15 CATSRASGSHNEQFF TGTGCCACCAGCAGAGCTAGCGGGAGTCACAATGAGCAGTTCTTC
TRBJ2-1 - - TRBV7-3 CASSFLATRRNEQFF TGTGCCAGCAGCTTTTTAGCGACGAGGCGGAATGAGCAGTTCTTC
TRBJ1-2 - TRBD1 TRBV19 CASRLNRDRDGYTF TGTGCCAGTAGATTAAACCGGGACAGGGATGGCTACACCTTC
TRBJ1-2 - - TRBV7-2 CASSAGPGGYTF TGTGCCAGCAGCGCGGGCCCTGGGGGCTACACCTTC